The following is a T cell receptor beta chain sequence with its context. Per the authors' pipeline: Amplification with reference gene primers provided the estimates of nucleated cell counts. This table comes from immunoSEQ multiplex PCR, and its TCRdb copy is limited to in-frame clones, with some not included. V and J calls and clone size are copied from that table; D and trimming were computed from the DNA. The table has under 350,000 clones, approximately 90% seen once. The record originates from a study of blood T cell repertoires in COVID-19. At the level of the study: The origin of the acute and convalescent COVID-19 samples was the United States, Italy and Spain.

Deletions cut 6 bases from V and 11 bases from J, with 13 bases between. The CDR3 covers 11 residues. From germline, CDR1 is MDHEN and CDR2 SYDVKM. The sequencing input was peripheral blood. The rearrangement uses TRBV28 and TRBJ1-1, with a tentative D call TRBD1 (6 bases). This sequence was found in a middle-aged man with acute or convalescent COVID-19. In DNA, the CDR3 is TGTGCCAGCAGCCAGGGGAGGGGGGCTTTCTTT. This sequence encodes CASSQGRGAFF.